The T cell receptor (beta chain) under discussion was sequenced for a study of T cell responses to AZD1222 COVID-19 vaccine. A note on this clone: Its antigen is undetermined.

Germline V gives CDR1 GTSNPN, CDR2 SVGIG (reference sequence). There are 14 residues in the CDR3. Deletions cut 2 bases from V and 2 bases from J, with 13 bases between. Using immunoSEQ multiplex PCR, the repertoire was profiled, and TCRdb retains in-frame clones only, with some absent. Of 110,000 or so clones detected, around 87% appear once; the ten largest clones hold over 2.5%. Pooling covered second doses at about 4 or about 12 weeks. General study findings and limits: Mostly white British, mostly female donors; authors suggested clonal diversity may be underestimated. Baseline seropositives among AZD1222 recipients totaled only six. Sampling that yielded the repertoires occurred only after the peak T cell response.

The receptor comes from an adult who received the AZD1222 COVID-19 vaccine. The V call is TRBV30, the J call TRBJ2-7; D not resolved. Sequenced material: peripheral blood, taken 28 days after the second AZD1222 dose. The CDR3 sequence is CAWSPRPMPYEQYF. CDR3 coding DNA: TGTGCCTGGAGTCCCCGACCGATGCCCTACGAGCAGTACTTC. The whole variable domain, remainder taken from reference TRBV30 and TRBJ2-7, is SQTIHQWPATLVQPVGSPLSLECTVEGTSNPNLYWYRQAAGRGLQLLFYSVGIGQISSEVPQNLSASRPQDRQFILSSKKLLLSDSGFYLCAWSPRPMPYEQYFGPGTRLTVT.